Below are 14 T cell receptor beta chains sequenced from a single sample in a study of vaccination and CD4 T cells after COVID-19. Cultured CD4+ T-cell DNA underwent Oncomine TCR Beta short-read sequencing. MiXCR was run by TCRdb on the PCR reads, yielding one entry per CDR3 protein. The table lists 14,000 to 15,000 distinct CDR3 sequences, roughly 48% of them singletons. Stated treatment: approximately nine-day PBMC culture with coronavirus spike peptide pools or control peptides (ViraFEST assay). No antigens are known for them. The material sequenced was CD4+ T cells from blood, cultured in vitro. Receptor source: a human donor who had recovered from COVID-19.

This clonotype was recorded a few times. The V gene is TRBV2, the J gene TRBJ1-2, with D possibly TRBD1 on 6 matching bases. The CDR3 is 14 residues long. V gave up 2 bases and J gave up 5 bases, with 12 bases separating them. CDR1 is SNHLY and CDR2 is FYNNEI in the germline V gene. CDR3 sequence reads: CASSEWRTAYGYTF. In nucleotides, the CDR3 is TGTGCCAGCAGTGAATGGAGGACAGCTTATGGCTACACCTTC.

The V call is TRBV20-1, the J call TRBJ2-2, with D maybe TRBD1 (6 bases). This CDR3 has 12 amino acids. Germline loops: CDR1 DFQATT, CDR2 SNEGSKA (reference sequence). Trimming shortened V by 6 bases and J by 4 bases, and 9 bases separated the two germline ends. CDR3 amino acids: CSATGSTGELFF. The DNA for the CDR3 is TGCAGTGCCACAGGGAGCACCGGGGAGCTGTTTTTT.

This clonotype was seen only a few times. This chain uses TRBV19 with TRBJ2-3; weak D call: TRBD2 (5 bases). Trimming removed 5 bases from V and 3 bases from J, with 15 bases in between. The CDR3 covers 15 residues. CDR1 and CDR2 (germline): LNHDA, SQIVND (reference sequence). The CDR3 protein is CASSPKGGRTDTQYF. In DNA form, the CDR3 reads TGTGCCAGTAGTCCAAAAGGAGGAAGAACAGATACGCAGTATTTT.

V is TRBV25-1 and J is TRBJ2-7; D gene uncertain. There are 11 residues in the CDR3. Trimming shortened V by 0 bases and J by 3 bases, and 0 bases separated the two germline ends. Looked up from germline, CDR1 is MGHDK and CDR2 is SYGVNS. The CDR3, as DNA: TGTGCCAGCAGTGAATACTACGAGCAGTACTTC. This codes for CASSEYYEQYF.

The V call is TRBV11-3, the J call TRBJ2-5; possible D gene TRBD2, 5 bases. CDR3 length equals 15 residues. Between the trimmed V and J ends, which lost 8 bases and 1 base, there was a span of 17 bases. Germline V lookup: CDR1 SGHNT, CDR2 YENEEA. CDR3 bases: TGTGCCAGCTCACAAACGGCTAGCACCCAAGAGACCCAGTACTTC. Protein: CASSQTASTQETQYF.

V is TRBV6-5 and J is TRBJ1-1, with TRBD1 identical over 7 bases. The J segment lost 5 bases and the V segment lost 2 bases, leaving 8 bases of the junction unmatched. CDR1 is MNHEY and CDR2 is SVGAGI in the germline V gene. This CDR3 comprises 15 residues. CDR3 in amino acids: CASSYPTGSGTEAFF. In nucleotides, the CDR3 is TGTGCCAGCAGTTACCCGACAGGGTCGGGGACTGAAGCTTTCTTT.

V gene TRBV30 combines with J gene TRBJ1-6, with D unclear. V lost 2 bases and J lost 7, with 6 bases in between. The germline V gene has CDR1 GTSNPN and CDR2 SVGIG (reference sequence). The CDR3 extends over 12 amino acids. The CDR3 DNA reads as TGTGCCTGGAGTCTGAGCAATTCACCCCTCCACTTT. Its protein is CAWSLSNSPLHF.

The chain is built from TRBV7-6 and TRBJ2-3; 10 nucleotides align to TRBD1. CDR1 is SGHVS, CDR2 FNYEAQ, per germline. The CDR3 has 15 residues. Trimming took 5 bases from V and 3 from J; bases not matched to a gene: 5. DNA of the CDR3: TGTGCCAGCAGCCCTCGGACAGGGGGAACAGATACGCAGTATTTT. Translating gives CASSPRTGGTDTQYF.

The chain joins TRBV6-5 to TRBJ1-5; tentatively, D is TRBD1 (5 bases). Trimming left V 2 bases short and J 4 bases short, with 9 bases between. Per the germline V gene, CDR1 is MNHEY and CDR2 is SVGAGI. The CDR3 is made up of 14 amino acids. In DNA, the CDR3 is TGTGCCAGCAGTTACGAGGGGACTAATCAGCCCCAGCATTTT. Translation: CASSYEGTNQPQHF.

This clonotype was counted between two and nine times. This chain connects TRBV21-1 to TRBJ2-2; the D segment call TRBD2 is taken from the table without a DNA check. TRBV21-1 is described as a pseudogene. The CDR3 has 18 residues. CDR3 region: CASSKPPPPGPYTGELFF. The CDR3 nucleotides read TGTGCCAGCAGCAAACCTCCTCCGCCGGGGCCCTACACCGGGGAGCTGTTTTTT.

This chain links TRBV27 with TRBJ1-2; D perhaps matches TRBD1 (5 bases). Germline V gene data show CDR1 as MNHEY and CDR2 as SMNVEV (reference sequence). The CDR3 sequence is 14 residues long. V was cut by 2 bases and J by 4 bases, with 11 bases left in between. CDR3 sequence: CASSLSPGTYGYTF. For the CDR3, the DNA is TGTGCCAGCAGTTTAAGCCCCGGGACCTATGGCTACACCTTC.

V usage is TRBV29-1 and J usage is TRBJ2-7; TRBD1 agrees at 10 bases. The V segment lost 7 bases and the J segment 6 bases; nucleotides outside the gene matches: 3. Germline-derived CDR1 and CDR2 are SQVTM and ANQGSEA. CDR3 length: 11 amino acids. CDR3 coding DNA: TGCAGCGCCTGGACAGGGGGCGAGCAGTACTTC. The encoded protein is CSAWTGGEQYF.

This clonotype showed up just a few times. The chain uses TRBV6-1 and TRBJ2-5; D is unresolved. The CDR3 consists of 15 residues. Trimming took 0 bases from V and 8 from J, leaving 16 bases between them. Germline loops: CDR1 MNHNS, CDR2 SASEGT. CDR3 residues: CASSEADRTGRTQYF. The CDR3 region has the DNA TGTGCCAGCAGTGAAGCGGATAGGACGGGCCGTACCCAGTACTTC.

This clonotype appeared a few times. The CDR3, as DNA: TGTGCCAGCAGCGCCACAGGGGGCGGCTACAATGAGCAGTTCTTC. As protein: CASSATGGGYNEQFF. The rearrangement links TRBV6-1 to TRBJ2-1; 9 bases line up with TRBD1. There are 15 residues in the CDR3. Germline CDR1 and CDR2: MNHNS and SASEGT. The V segment lost 6 bases and the J segment 3 bases; nucleotides outside the gene matches: 6.